These T cell receptor beta chains were read from a single sample in a study of blood T cell repertoires in COVID-19. Profiling relied on immunoSEQ multiplex PCR, and the TCRdb table lists in-frame clones only, not all of them. Of roughly 220,000 clones in the sample, approximately 80% were seen once. The sequencing input was peripheral blood. The source of these receptors is a woman aged 55-75 years who had recovered from COVID-19. CDR3s include the opening cysteine and the closing phenylalanine or tryptophan. D genes are given only for firm matches. Clone size is stated in some rows and not others, as once, few, many or a class when expanded.

V: TRBV7-3
size: .
J: TRBJ2-2
D: .
DNA: TGTGCCAGCAGCCTTAACACCGGGGAGCTGTTTTTT
CDR3: CASSLNTGELFF

V: TRBV5-1
size: .
J: TRBJ1-3
D: TRBD1
DNA: TGCGCCAGCGGGACAGGGGCCCTTTCTGGAAACACCATATATTTT
CDR3: CASGTGALSGNTIYF

V: TRBV27
size: .
J: TRBJ1-2
D: .
DNA: TGTGCCAGCAGGTACGGCGGCGCGGCGGATGGCTACACCTTC
CDR3: CASRYGGAADGYTF

V: TRBV9
size: .
J: TRBJ2-5
D: TRBD2
DNA: TGTGCCAGCAGCGAGGGCGGGGGGGCCCAAGAGACCCAGTACTTC
CDR3: CASSEGGGAQETQYF

V: TRBV19
size: .
J: TRBJ1-3
D: TRBD1
DNA: TGTGCCAGTAGTTCCCAGGGGGCTCTTGGAAACACCATATATTTT
CDR3: CASSSQGALGNTIYF

V: TRBV4-1
size: .
J: TRBJ2-5
D: TRBD2
DNA: TGCGCCAGCAGCCAAGCGACTAGCGGGGGGGCTGTTTCGGAGACCCAGTACTTC
CDR3: CASSQATSGGAVSETQYF

V: TRBV7-9
size: .
J: TRBJ1-5
D: .
DNA: TGTGCCAGCAGCTTAGACAGGGTTAGCAATCAGCCCCAGCATTTT
CDR3: CASSLDRVSNQPQHF

V: TRBV6-6
size: .
J: TRBJ1-5
D: TRBD1
DNA: TGTGCCAGCAGCCATGGACAGGGGAATCAGCCCCAGCATTTT
CDR3: CASSHGQGNQPQHF

V: TRBV6-6
size: few
J: TRBJ2-7
D: TRBD1
DNA: TGTGCCAGCACCCCCCAGTCGGGACAGCACTCCTACGAGCAGTACTTC
CDR3: CASTPQSGQHSYEQYF

V: TRBV2
size: .
J: TRBJ2-7
D: .
DNA: TGTGCCAGCAGTGAGCTTACAGTCTCGAACGAGCAGTACTTC
CDR3: CASSELTVSNEQYF

V: TRBV9
size: .
J: TRBJ2-4
D: .
DNA: TGTGCCAGCAGCGTAGAGGGCGGAGGACTTCAGTACTTC
CDR3: CASSVEGGGLQYF

V: TRBV10-2
size: .
J: TRBJ2-3
D: TRBD1
DNA: TGCGCCAGCACCCCCGGGACAGGCACCACAGATACGCAGTATTTT
CDR3: CASTPGTGTTDTQYF

V: TRBV6-2/TRBV6-3
size: .
J: TRBJ2-2
D: .
DNA: TGTGCCAGCAGTCGGTATAACACCGGGGAGCTGTTTTTT
CDR3: CASSRYNTGELFF

V: TRBV5-1
size: .
J: TRBJ2-7
D: .
DNA: TGCGCCAGCGCCCGATTTGGGCTCCCGTTCTCCTACGAGCAGTACTTC
CDR3: CASARFGLPFSYEQYF

V: TRBV19
size: few
J: TRBJ1-5
D: .
DNA: TGTGCCAGTAGTACACCTAACGAGGGCGGACAGCCCCAGCATTTT
CDR3: CASSTPNEGGQPQHF

V: TRBV5-1
size: few
J: TRBJ1-2
D: .
DNA: TGCGCCAGCAGCTTGGAGGGGCCGGGTAGGGGTGGCTACACCTTC
CDR3: CASSLEGPGRGGYTF